This TCR beta chain was documented in a study of Graves' ophthalmopathy and Graves' hyperthyroidism (dated by TCRdb to between 2017 and 2018). As for the study more broadly: Peripheral blood samples were taken at the time of initial diagnosis, before any treatment was given. The study used TCR beta repertoire signatures to distinguish Graves' ophthalmopathy from Graves' hyperthyroidism and to predict progression to ophthalmopathy. The 90 or so discovery patients were randomly split 7:3 into training and test sets. T-cell repertoires of thyroid tissue and blood were compared in 5 or 6 hyperthyroidism patients. A discovery set of 90 to 100 patients (around 45 ophthalmopathy, 57 stable hyperthyroidism) was enrolled to explore V-J signatures distinguishing ophthalmopathy from hyperthyroidism. The independent validation cohort included 18 to 20 hyperthyroidism patients plus 17 patients who later progressed from hyperthyroidism to ophthalmopathy. Following sample collection, hyperthyroidism patients were given methimazole at a starting dose of 30 mg daily, and ophthalmopathy patients were given high-dose intravenous methylprednisolone. In total, 120 to 150 blood samples were TCR-sequenced: approximately 42 ophthalmopathy, 80 or so hyperthyroidism and about 17 hyperthyroidism-to-ophthalmopathy patients.

Patients with ophthalmopathy had moderately to severely active disease, with a Clinical Activity Score of 3 or more, a NOSPECS grade of 4 or more, and a disease duration of less than 3 months. Patients with other autoimmune diseases, uncontrolled infections, pregnancy or lactation were excluded. Diagnosis relied on clinical symptoms, serum thyroxine, TRAb, thyroid ultrasound and orbital computed tomography. PBMCs were isolated from about 10 ml of fresh peripheral blood by Ficoll-Paque density gradient centrifugation. Total RNA was extracted with Trizol reagent and quality-checked on an Agilent 2100 Bioanalyzer. V is reduced by 3 bases and J by 6 bases, leaving a spacing of 14 bases between them. The CDR3 runs 14 amino acids, cysteine and phenylalanine included. The only DNA kept is the CDR3, 42 bases in frame from the first base. CDR1 and CDR2 were assigned from the germline V gene (reference sequence) as MNHEY and SMNVEV.

General conclusions and limits of the study: In validation, the model predicted ophthalmopathy progression with over 60% sensitivity and roughly 72% specificity; roughly 11 predicted patients were CT-confirmed with GO in a median of roughly 6.8 months. Most of the expanded thyroid clonotypes with a frequency above 0.001 were also detected in blood, and it was suggested that the thyroid immune response may be reflected by blood repertoires. In cross-validation, the 13-signature model distinguished ophthalmopathy from stable hyperthyroidism with roughly 90% sensitivity and about 84% specificity, and in the test set the corresponding values were approximately 79% and 70%. No statistical method was used to set the sample size in advance, and the investigators knew which group each participant was assigned to.

This clonotype was counted a few times. Its specific antigen is unknown. Base qualities are not at hand, and no much larger clone is one base apart. TCR beta CDR3 regions were amplified from RNA transcripts for repertoire sequencing. HTBI primers and the Qiagen OneStep RT-PCR kit were used in a first-round RT-PCR, which was followed by a second-round multiplex PCR, size selection and purification. Sequencing of the libraries was carried out on an Illumina HiSeq2000 in paired-end mode with 100 bp reads. The study's processing was this. SOAPnuke was used for read processing, and reads with adapters, uncalled bases, a mean Phred below 15, or no exact constant-primer or identifier match were discarded. High-quality paired reads were merged with COPE v1.2.5. Each unique nucleotide sequence was treated as a clonotype, and MiTCR v1.1 was used to align the clonotypes to the IMGT TRB V, D and J references. The analysis was limited to V-J combinations with a frequency above 0.0001, which together covered 99.2% of the repertoires. For each V-J combination, a TCR clonal expansion and chaos score was defined as F50 clonal expansion divided by the chaos observed in the TCRdist matrix. Welch's t-statistics and random forest were used to reduce the features to around 13 V-J combinations, which were then used as input to a naive Bayes classifier. The similarity between thyroid and blood repertoires was quantified using the Morisita-Horn index. TCRdb itself trimmed the public reads at Q25 with fastp, ran MiXCR and retained productive beta chains. For every CDR3 protein sequence, its rows merge into one entry that carries the most common genes and DNA. Clone size and V and J calls follow TCRdb, not the original study. Present in this sample are about 220,000 distinct CDR3 sequences, approximately 21% of which were seen just once. The top ten clones comprise roughly 42% of the sample.

This clonotype was obtained from a woman between 50 and 59 years old with Graves' ophthalmopathy. Donor details come from another sample of the same person, matched by shared clones. Sequences were obtained from peripheral blood. In this chain, TRBV27 is recombined with TRBJ1-1; 5 matching bases give a weak D call of TRBD1. The DNA reads TGTGCCAGCAGTTTTAGGAGGACATCTCCTGAAGCTTTCTTT. This encodes CASSFRRTSPEAFF.